This TCR beta chain is drawn from a study of T-cell reconstitution after alpha-beta-depleted transplantation in children. The sample holds many counts of this clonotype. Unique molecular identifiers were incorporated during preparation of the TCRbeta library. Via MiXCR, TCRdb re-called the PCR reads, giving one row per CDR3 protein. The repertoire has 230,000 or so distinct CDR3 sequences, 9.5% to 15% of them found once; the top ten carry around 2.5%. The source was PBMCs from the stem cell graft donor, collected from the stem cell graft. The sequence derives from a human donor who donated a stem cell graft to a child with acute lymphoblastic leukemia.

CDR3 DNA sequence: TGCGCCAGCAGCCAAGATAAGGGACTAGCGGGTATTTCGGGGCAGTTCTTC. This sequence encodes CASSQDKGLAGISGQFF. This chain links TRBV4-3 with TRBJ2-1, with 12 bases lining up with TRBD2. After removal of 0 bases from V and 12 bases from J, the junction contained 12 bases not matched to a gene. Germline-derived CDR1 and CDR2 are LGHNA and YSLEER. CDR3 length: 17 amino acids.